This TCR beta chain was identified in a study of CD8+ T cells in alopecia areata listed by TCRdb under 2018. Regarding the research as a whole: The treated patients, all with moderate-to-severe alopecia areata, were enrolled in an open-label pilot trial of oral tofacitinib given at 5 to 10 mg twice daily. Tofacitinib was administered for 6 to 18 months, and 6 months of follow-up off drug were then conducted to assess delayed response and recurrence. In both human patients and the C3H/HeJ mouse model, the study applied high-throughput TCRbeta sequencing to look at T cell clonal expansion in alopecia areata. On the human side, TCRbeta sequencing was run on scalp tissue and on sorted CD4+ and CD8+ peripheral blood T cells from healthy controls and from alopecia areata patients with either patchy or totalis/universalis disease. Biopsies were taken from tofacitinib-treated patients at baseline and at 4 and 24 weeks of treatment, and a later scalp biopsy was taken in several of the tofacitinib-treated patients. Scalp clonality was compared among normal scalp (n=4), patchy alopecia areata scalp (n=8), and alopecia totalis/universalis scalp (n=8). The RNA source kit depended on sample type: the PAXgene miRNA kit for fixed scalp, the miRNeasy kit for PBMCs, and the RNeasy kit for mouse skin. immunoSEQ multiplex PCR using 35 Vbeta forward primers and 13 Jbeta reverse primers was used to amplify TCRbeta CDR3 regions. The full study reports these points: TCR sequences shared between patients were less clear than in mice, possibly partly because of HLA diversity in the patient population. Higher clonality and more expanded CD8+ clones were observed in lesional scalp than in normal scalp, particularly in alopecia totalis/universalis, a finding suggestive of antigenic drive. Unlike mouse skin, which is dominated by gammadelta T cells, normal human skin has resident alphabeta T cells that are also sequenced, and this complicates analysis of the scalp TCR repertoire.

Library method: the immunoSEQ multiplex PCR assay. For TCR sequencing, RNA was extracted from every sample and reverse transcribed into cDNA to serve as template. SuperScript III was used to make first-strand cDNA, primed with a 2:1 mix of oligo-dT and random hexamers. Amplification bias was assessed with a synthetic immune receptor repertoire, and residual bias was removed computationally. Processing in the source paper ran as follows. After raw reads were preprocessed to remove errors, the CDR3 was defined following IMGT conventions as running from the conserved cysteine to phenylalanine. Clonality was calculated as 1 minus Shannon entropy normalized by log2 of the number of productive unique TCRs. Whether scalp clones were CD4 or CD8 was inferred by matching scalp TCRbeta sequences against CD4 and CD8 repertoires sorted from blood. TCRdb holds this immuneACCESS table with in-frame rearrangements only. Some clones are missing; in checked studies, unresolved V genes explain under half, and the rest has no known cause. V, J and clone size were drawn from that table, and D and trimming were deduced from the DNA. The sample table shows 9,500 to 15,000 clones, and around 62% are seen once. About 14% of the sample goes to the ten largest clones.

Sequences MNHEY (CDR1) and SVGAGI (CDR2) are obtained from the germline V gene. The V end loses 2 bases and the J end loses 5 bases, and a stretch of 10 bases separates them. The CDR3 sequence holds 14 residues, the cysteine and phenylalanine included. Of the read, only the CDR3 DNA is kept; its 42 bases are in frame from base 1. From alopecia areata patients, peripheral blood was collected along with lesional scalp punch biopsies. Human scalp biopsies were immediately fixed in PAXgene tissue containers. Note on this clone: This receptor's antigen is unknown. Within one base of it there is no much larger clone, and no base qualities were kept.

This sequence was found in a human donor with alopecia areata. Sequenced input: skin. The chain links TRBV6-5 with TRBJ1-5, with the D gene uncertain. The CDR3 region has the sequence CASSYRVADQPQHF. Here is the DNA: TGTGCCAGCAGTTACAGGGTTGCGGATCAGCCCCAGCATTTT.